This T cell receptor beta chain comes out of a study of beta chain features in type 1 diabetes. Study-wide points: Naive, central memory and Treg TCRB repertoires seemed to resemble each other more closely in patients than they did in healthy donors.

Germline lookup yields CDR1 SQVTM and CDR2 ANQGSEA. The CDR3 runs to 13 residues. The V gene end was trimmed by 6 bases and the J gene end by 7 bases; junction bases not matched to a gene: 9. This clone has only a few counts. The antigen remains unidentified. Donors contributed one heparinised blood draw apiece, averaging about 120 mL. Expressed TCRB transcripts were sequenced after all isolated RNA was converted to cDNA. Data came from immunoSEQ multiplex PCR; TCRdb stores just in-frame clones and leaves some out. In the table there are some 330,000 clones, 11% of which are singletons. The source is a woman younger than 45 in good health. The chain joins TRBV29-1 to TRBJ2-7; 10 positions match TRBD1. What was sequenced was naive CD4+ T cells from blood. The CDR3 region is CSVGQGRGWEQYF. CDR3 nucleotide sequence: TGCAGCGTGGGACAGGGGCGAGGATGGGAGCAGTACTTC.